The present entry profiles one T cell receptor (beta chain) with its context. No antigen is known for it. The sample is drawn from a study of shared clonotypes between healthy human individuals. The CDR3 runs to 11 residues. Germline-derived CDR1 and CDR2 are SGHKS and YYEKEE (reference sequence). V dropped 0 bases and J dropped 11 bases, with 9 bases sitting between them. General study results and limits: As a rule, naive subsets had a larger estimated richness than memory subsets.

Assay: immunoSEQ multiplex PCR; the TCRdb copy retains only in-frame clones and omits some. Here the sample spans about 1.1 million clones, 70% to 85% being singletons. Sample: memory CD4+ T cells from PBMCs. Indicated subset: CD45RA-negative fraction. The chain links TRBV5-5 to TRBJ2-7; no clear D gene. This receptor was taken from a man between 18 and 29 years old in good health. Some clones in this sample may be carry-over from other donors' samples. This CDR3 is CASSLGTVKYF. The DNA for the CDR3 is TGTGCCAGCAGCTTGGGTACAGTCAAGTACTTC.